The 24 T cell receptor beta chains below come from one sample, sequenced in a study of blood T cell repertoires in COVID-19. The assay was immunoSEQ multiplex PCR, and TCRdb's table has in-frame clones only and misses some. Of about 260,000 clones listed, about 87% are singletons. Sequencing input: PBMCs or T cells enriched from blood (not recorded which). The source of these receptors is a woman aged 40 to 50 who had been exposed to COVID-19.

The rearrangement links TRBV27 to TRBJ2-1; possibly TRBD1 for D (6 bases). V was trimmed by 4 bases and J by 5 bases, leaving 9 bases between them. This CDR3 contains 13 residues. Germline lookup yields CDR1 MNHEY and CDR2 SMNVEV (reference sequence). CDR3 loop: CASSSGHHNEQFF. Written as DNA, the CDR3 is TGTGCCAGCAGTTCGGGACACCACAATGAGCAGTTCTTC.

V and J are TRBV27 and TRBJ2-4; 7 bases are shared with TRBD2. This CDR3 spans 17 amino acids. CDR1 and CDR2 from the germline V gene are MNHEY and SMNVEV (reference sequence). Germline trimming cut 5 bases from V and 1 base from J; bases unmatched to any gene: 11. CDR3 protein: CASSPHPGREAKNIQYF. CDR3 in DNA: TGTGCCAGCAGTCCTCATCCGGGGCGGGAGGCCAAAAACATTCAGTACTTC.

V is TRBV9 and J is TRBJ1-2; no clear D gene. Trimming removed 2 bases at V and 8 bases at J, with 10 bases between. Germline CDR1 and CDR2: SGDLS and YYNGEE. CDR3 length: 12 amino acids. The CDR3 DNA reads TGTGCCAGCAGCGTGGGCGGGGTCGGCTACACCTTC. This translates into CASSVGGVGYTF.

CDR3 residues: CASSPPQGLRTEAFF. CDR3 DNA sequence: TGTGCCAGCTCACCACCACAGGGACTAAGGACTGAAGCTTTCTTT. The chain recombines TRBV18 with TRBJ1-1; D may be TRBD1 (6 bases). V gave up 0 bases and J gave up 5 bases, with 13 bases separating them. The CDR3 sequence is 15 residues long. CDR1 and CDR2 (germline): KGHSH, LQKENI.

The chain has TRBV13 and TRBJ1-2; D is perhaps TRBD1 (5 bases). Germline V gene data show CDR1 as PRHDT and CDR2 as FYEKMQ (reference sequence). V dropped 0 bases and J dropped 1 base, with 6 bases sitting between them. This CDR3 contains 14 residues. Here the CDR3 reads CASSLGTGNYGYTF. The DNA for the CDR3 is TGTGCCAGCAGCTTAGGTACAGGTAACTATGGCTACACCTTC.

The rearrangement joins TRBV5-6 to TRBJ2-3; D ambiguous. Germline CDR1 SGHDT, CDR2 YYEEEE. V shed 1 base and J shed 1 base, with 13 bases lying between them. The CDR3 has 16 residues. The chain's CDR3 is CASSLNLPSGTDTQYF. As DNA, the CDR3 is TGTGCCAGCAGCTTGAACCTTCCCTCGGGCACAGATACGCAGTATTTT. The whole variable domain, remainder taken from reference TRBV5-6 and TRBJ2-3, is DAGVTQSPTHLIKTRGQQVTLRCSPKSGHDTVSWYQQALGQGPQFIFQYYEEEERQRGNFPDRFSGHQFPNYSSELNVNALLLGDSALYLCASSLNLPSGTDTQYFGPGTRLTVL.

The chain joins TRBV19 to TRBJ2-3; 7 bases map to TRBD1. The CDR3 length is 18 residues. The germline gives CDR1 LNHDA, CDR2 SQIVND (reference sequence). J lost 0 bases, V lost 1 base, and 10 bases had no gene match. CDR3 in amino acids: CASSIVLAGRGSTDTQYF. The CDR3 nucleotides read TGTGCCAGTAGTATAGTTTTGGCGGGCAGGGGGAGCACAGATACGCAGTATTTT.

The chain employs TRBV2 and TRBJ2-7; 7 positions match TRBD1. Germline values: CDR1 SNHLY, CDR2 FYNNEI. The CDR3 is 15 residues long. Here the CDR3 DNA reads TGTGCCAGCAGTCAAGGGAAGGACAGGAGCTACCAGCAGTACGTC. Translating gives CASSQGKDRSYQQYV.

The chain carries TRBV7-2 and TRBJ1-3, with 7 bases aligning to TRBD1. V lost 4 bases to trimming and J lost 3 bases; unmatched junction nucleotides: 15. The CDR3 consists of 18 residues. Germline loops: CDR1 SGHTA, CDR2 FQGNSA. Here the CDR3 DNA reads TGTGCCAGCAGCTCATACTTGGACAGGTTCGCTGTTGGAAACACCATATATTTT. The encoded protein is CASSSYLDRFAVGNTIYF.

The rearrangement links TRBV3-1 (or the pseudogene TRBV3-2) to TRBJ2-5; a weak D match, TRBD2 (6 bases). CDR1 and CDR2 from the germline V gene are LGHDT and YNNKEL (reference sequence). Trimming took 1 base from V and 7 from J, leaving 10 bases between them. The CDR3 loop spans 13 amino acids. This CDR3 is CASSQGSEGTQYF. DNA of the CDR3: TGTGCCAGCAGCCAAGGGTCGGAGGGGACCCAGTACTTC.

The J gene is TRBJ2-2, the V gene TRBV10-2, with a possible D match to TRBD2 (6 bases). CDR1 is WSHSY, CDR2 SAAADI, per germline. The CDR3 spans 14 residues. The V end was cut by 4 bases, the J end by 4 bases, with 10 bases between. In nucleotides, the CDR3 is TGCGCCAGCAGTGCGGGACTCTCCACCGGGGAGCTGTTTTTT. Residues: CASSAGLSTGELFF.

This chain uses TRBV9 with TRBJ1-2; 10 bases match TRBD1. The CDR3 has 14 residues. The junction had 5 bases not matched to a gene; V was cut back by 2 bases and J by 7 bases. In germline, CDR1 is SGDLS, CDR2 YYNGEE. CDR3 sequence reads: CASSVTGGLSGYTF. CDR3 nucleotides: TGTGCCAGCAGCGTGACAGGGGGCTTGAGTGGCTACACCTTC. Filled out from reference TRBV9 and TRBJ1-2, the complete variable domain reads DSGVTQTPKHLITATGQRVTLRCSPRSGDLSVYWYQQSLDQGLQFLIQYYNGEERAKGNILERFSAQQFPDLHSELNLSSLELGDSALYFCASSVTGGLSGYTFGSGTRLTVV.

The gene calls are TRBV10-2 and TRBJ2-7, with 10 bases fitting TRBD1. Germline CDR1 and CDR2: WSHSY and SAAADI. Trimming cost V 5 bases and J 2 bases; bases outside gene matches: 3. This CDR3 has 14 residues. In nucleotides, the CDR3 is TGCGCCAGCAGTTCCGGGACAGGGGCCTACGAGCAGTACGTC. This translates into CASSSGTGAYEQYV.

The genes are TRBV6-6 and TRBJ2-7; 9 bases are shared with TRBD1. V dropped 7 bases and J dropped 2; count of bases not matched to a gene: 9. Germline CDR1 reads MNHNY; CDR2 reads SVGAGI (reference sequence). CDR3 length: 15 residues. CDR3 in amino acids: CASKSRQGDTYEQYF. The CDR3 DNA is TGTGCCAGCAAGAGTAGACAGGGGGATACCTACGAGCAGTACTTC.

The table lists this clone with a count of one. This chain connects TRBV30 to TRBJ1-5; 11 positions match TRBD1. The V gene end was trimmed by 1 base and the J gene end by 9 bases; junction bases not matched to a gene: 5. This CDR3 has 14 residues. CDR1 GTSNPN and CDR2 SVGIG come from the germline V gene (reference sequence). CDR3 nucleotides: TGTGCCTGGAGTGAAGGGACAGGGGGAGTGCCCCAGCATTTT. It translates to CAWSEGTGGVPQHF.

This rearrangement joins TRBV4-1 to TRBJ1-6, with 9 bases matching TRBD1. The germline CDR1 and CDR2 sequences are MGHRA and YSYEKL. With V trimmed by 5 bases and J by 9 bases, 5 bases remained unmatched. The CDR3 is 14 residues long. In DNA form, the CDR3 reads TGCGCCAGCAGCTCGGGACAGGGAGGTTCACCCCTCCACTTT. Its translation: CASSSGQGGSPLHF.

The chain joins TRBV9 to TRBJ2-7; D unresolved. The ends were cut back, 9 bases at V and 4 bases at J, with 17 bases in the middle. CDR3 length: 13 residues. CDR1 and CDR2 (germline): SGDLS, YYNGEE. The CDR3 DNA follows: TGTGCCACCTATTTAGCAGACCGTTACGAGCAGTACGTC. It yields the protein CATYLADRYEQYV.

CDR3 sequence: CASTPGRIQGHTGELFF. The CDR3 nucleotides read TGTGCCAGCACCCCGGGACGTATACAGGGGCACACCGGGGAGCTGTTTTTT. The chain carries TRBV27 and TRBJ2-2; 7 bases are a match to TRBD1. The CDR3 length is 17 residues. Germline trimming cut 7 bases from V and 3 bases from J; bases unmatched to any gene: 14. The germline V gene has CDR1 MNHEY and CDR2 SMNVEV (reference sequence).

The J gene is TRBJ2-7, the V gene TRBV19; TRBD2 matches at 9 bases. CDR3 size: 15 residues. V trimming: 3 bases; J trimming: 6 bases; junction bases outside the gene matches: 9. CDR1 is LNHDA and CDR2 is SQIVND in the germline V gene (reference sequence). CDR3 nucleotide sequence: TGTGCCAGTAGTATGCGCAAGGGACTAGCATCCGAGCAGTACTTC. Its protein is CASSMRKGLASEQYF.

This chain joins TRBV10-3 and TRBJ2-7; D is perhaps TRBD1 (5 bases). This CDR3 contains 15 residues. Looked up from germline, CDR1 is ENHRY and CDR2 is SYGVKD. V was trimmed by 4 bases and J by 1 base, leaving 14 bases between them. The CDR3 DNA reads as TGTGCCATCAGTGGACAGATGACAAATTCCTACGAGCAGTACTTC. It is translated as CAISGQMTNSYEQYF.

V and J are TRBV28 and TRBJ1-1, with unresolved D. Germline loops: CDR1 MDHEN, CDR2 SYDVKM. Trimming stripped 3 bases from V and 3 bases from J, with 8 bases between. The CDR3 runs 13 residues. The CDR3, as DNA: TGTGCCAGCAGTTTGGAGCTATACACTGAAGCTTTCTTT. Its protein product is CASSLELYTEAFF.

Worth noting for this clone: Within the sample, other DNA sequences also encode this same CDR3. This rearrangement joins TRBV6-2 or TRBV6-3 to TRBJ1-5, with D perhaps matching TRBD1 (5 bases). Germline loops: CDR1 MNHEY, CDR2 SVGEGT. Trimming took off 0 bases at V and 4 bases at J, with 10 bases between the two ends. CDR3 length equals 15 residues. The DNA for the CDR3 is TGTGCCAGCAGTTACTCGTTCGGGGGGAATCAGCCCCAGCATTTT. Protein product: CASSYSFGGNQPQHF.

The chain joins TRBV11-3 to TRBJ2-3, with 12 bases matching TRBD1. The length of the CDR3 is 15 residues. Losses at the gene ends were 4 bases for V and 5 bases for J; bases not matched to a gene: 4. Germline V lookup: CDR1 SGHNT, CDR2 YENEEA. CDR3: CASSWDRGLRDTQYF. In DNA, the CDR3 is TGTGCCAGCAGCTGGGACAGGGGGCTTCGAGATACGCAGTATTTT.

V gene TRBV19 combines with J gene TRBJ1-2, with no clear D. This CDR3 has 15 residues. V was clipped by 7 bases and J by 4 bases, with 19 bases between them. Per the germline V gene, CDR1 is LNHDA and CDR2 is SQIVND (reference sequence). Here the CDR3 DNA reads TGTGCCAGTAACCTCTCGCGGATGACGGGCTATGGCTACACCTTC. It translates to CASNLSRMTGYGYTF.